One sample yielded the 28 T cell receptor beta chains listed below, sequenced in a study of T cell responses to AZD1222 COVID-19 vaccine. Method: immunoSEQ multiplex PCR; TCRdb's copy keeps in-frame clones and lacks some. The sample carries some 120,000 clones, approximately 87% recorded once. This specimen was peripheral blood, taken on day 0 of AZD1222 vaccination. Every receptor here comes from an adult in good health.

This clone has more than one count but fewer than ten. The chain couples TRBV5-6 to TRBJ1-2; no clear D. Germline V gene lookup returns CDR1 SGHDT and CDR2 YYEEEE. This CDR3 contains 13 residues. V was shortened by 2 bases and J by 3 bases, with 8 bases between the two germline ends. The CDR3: CASSFLSDYGYTF. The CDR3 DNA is TGTGCCAGCAGCTTCTTGAGTGACTATGGCTACACCTTC.

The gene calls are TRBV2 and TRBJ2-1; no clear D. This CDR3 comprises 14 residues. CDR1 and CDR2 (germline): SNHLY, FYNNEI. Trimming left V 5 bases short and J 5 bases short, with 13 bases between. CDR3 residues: CASSRQPWDNEQFF. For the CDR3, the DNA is TGTGCCAGCAGTAGGCAGCCTTGGGACAATGAGCAGTTCTTC.

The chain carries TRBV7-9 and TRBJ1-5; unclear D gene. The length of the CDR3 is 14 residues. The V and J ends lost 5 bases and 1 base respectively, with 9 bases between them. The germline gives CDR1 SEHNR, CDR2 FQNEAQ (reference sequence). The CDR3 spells CASSKDRSNQPQHF. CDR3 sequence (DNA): TGTGCCAGCAGCAAAGATAGGAGCAATCAGCCCCAGCATTTT.

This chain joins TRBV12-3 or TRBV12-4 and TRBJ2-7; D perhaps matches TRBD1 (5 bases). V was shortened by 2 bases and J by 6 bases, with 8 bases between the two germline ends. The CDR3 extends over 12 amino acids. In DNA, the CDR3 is TGTGCCAGCAGTTTAACAGGAAGCGAGCAGTACTTC. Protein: CASSLTGSEQYF.

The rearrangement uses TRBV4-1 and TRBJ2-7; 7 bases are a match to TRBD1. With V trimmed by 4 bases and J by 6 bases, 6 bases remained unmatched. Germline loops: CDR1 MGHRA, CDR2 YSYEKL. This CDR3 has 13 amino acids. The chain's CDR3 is CASSRGGDSEQYF. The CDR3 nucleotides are TGCGCCAGCAGCCGAGGGGGCGATTCCGAGCAGTACTTC.

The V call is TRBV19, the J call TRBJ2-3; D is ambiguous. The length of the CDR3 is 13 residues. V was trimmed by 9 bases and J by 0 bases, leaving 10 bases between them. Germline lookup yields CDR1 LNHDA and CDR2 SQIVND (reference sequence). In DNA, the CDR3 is TGTGCCAGCAGGAGTACTAGCACAGATACGCAGTATTTT. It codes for CASRSTSTDTQYF.

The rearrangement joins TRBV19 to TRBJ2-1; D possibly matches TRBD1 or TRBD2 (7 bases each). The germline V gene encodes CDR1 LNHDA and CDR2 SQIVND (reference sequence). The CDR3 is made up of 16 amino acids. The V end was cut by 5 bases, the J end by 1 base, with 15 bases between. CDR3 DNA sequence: TGTGCCAGTAGTCCGAGACAGGGAGGGTCCTACAATGAGCAGTTCTTC. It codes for CASSPRQGGSYNEQFF.

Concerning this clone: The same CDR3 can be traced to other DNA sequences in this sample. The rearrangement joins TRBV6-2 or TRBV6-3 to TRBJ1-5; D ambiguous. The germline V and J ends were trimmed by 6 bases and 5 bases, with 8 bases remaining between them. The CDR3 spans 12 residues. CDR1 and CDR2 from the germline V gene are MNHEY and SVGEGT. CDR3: CASSPRDQPQHF. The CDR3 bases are TGTGCCAGCAGCCCCCGGGATCAGCCCCAGCATTTT.

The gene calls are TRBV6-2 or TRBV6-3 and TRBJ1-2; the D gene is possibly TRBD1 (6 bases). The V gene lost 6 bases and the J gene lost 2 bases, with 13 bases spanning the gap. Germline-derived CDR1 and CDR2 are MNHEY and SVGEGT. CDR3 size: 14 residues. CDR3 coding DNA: TGTGCCAGCAGCGGTCCGACAGGCAACTATGGCTACACCTTC. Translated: CASSGPTGNYGYTF.

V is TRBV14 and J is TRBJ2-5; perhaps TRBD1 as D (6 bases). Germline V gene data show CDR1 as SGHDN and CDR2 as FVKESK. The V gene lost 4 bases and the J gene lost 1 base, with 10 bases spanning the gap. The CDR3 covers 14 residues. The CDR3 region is CASSRGQSQETQYF. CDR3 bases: TGTGCCAGCAGCCGCGGACAGTCCCAAGAGACCCAGTACTTC.

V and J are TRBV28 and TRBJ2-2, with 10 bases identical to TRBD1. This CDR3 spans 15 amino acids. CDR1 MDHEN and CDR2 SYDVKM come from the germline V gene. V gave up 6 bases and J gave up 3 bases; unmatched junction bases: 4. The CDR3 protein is CASRAGQGHTGELFF. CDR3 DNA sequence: TGTGCCAGCAGGGCGGGACAGGGGCACACCGGGGAGCTGTTTTTT.

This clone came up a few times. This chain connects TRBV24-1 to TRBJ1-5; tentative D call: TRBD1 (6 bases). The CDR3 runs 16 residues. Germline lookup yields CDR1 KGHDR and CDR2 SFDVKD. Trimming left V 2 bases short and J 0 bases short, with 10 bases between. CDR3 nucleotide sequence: TGTGCCACCAGTGATTCTCAGGGGTATAGCAATCAGCCCCAGCATTTT. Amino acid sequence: CATSDSQGYSNQPQHF.

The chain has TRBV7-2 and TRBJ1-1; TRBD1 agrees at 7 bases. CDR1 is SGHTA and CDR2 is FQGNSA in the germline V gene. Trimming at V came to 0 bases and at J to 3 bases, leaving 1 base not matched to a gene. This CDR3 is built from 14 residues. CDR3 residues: CASSLAGTDTEAFF. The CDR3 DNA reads TGTGCCAGCAGCTTAGCCGGGACAGACACTGAAGCTTTCTTT. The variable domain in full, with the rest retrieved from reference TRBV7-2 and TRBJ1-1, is GAGVSQSPSNKVTEKGKDVELRCDPISGHTALYWYRQSLGQGLEFLIYFQGNSAPDKSGLPSDRFSAERTGGSVSTLTIQRTQQEDSAVYLCASSLAGTDTEAFFGQGTRLTVV.

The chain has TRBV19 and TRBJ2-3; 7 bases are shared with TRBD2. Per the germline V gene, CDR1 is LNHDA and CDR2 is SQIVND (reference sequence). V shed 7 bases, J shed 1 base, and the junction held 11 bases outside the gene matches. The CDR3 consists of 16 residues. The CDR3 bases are TGTGCCAGTAAAGGAGCGGGGATTGCTGGCACAGATACGCAGTATTTT. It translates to CASKGAGIAGTDTQYF.

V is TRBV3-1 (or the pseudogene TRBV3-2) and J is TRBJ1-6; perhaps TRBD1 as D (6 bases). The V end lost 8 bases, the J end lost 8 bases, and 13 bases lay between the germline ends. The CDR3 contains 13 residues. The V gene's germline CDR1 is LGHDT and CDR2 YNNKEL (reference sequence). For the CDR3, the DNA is TGTGCCAGCCGGGTGGGGGCAGATTCACCCCTCCACTTT. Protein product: CASRVGADSPLHF.

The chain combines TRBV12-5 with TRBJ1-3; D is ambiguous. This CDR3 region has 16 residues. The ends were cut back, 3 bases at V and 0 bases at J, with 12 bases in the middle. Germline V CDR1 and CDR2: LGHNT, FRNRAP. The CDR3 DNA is TGTGCTAGTGGTTTTTCGGACTTATTCTCTGGAAACACCATATATTTT. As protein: CASGFSDLFSGNTIYF.

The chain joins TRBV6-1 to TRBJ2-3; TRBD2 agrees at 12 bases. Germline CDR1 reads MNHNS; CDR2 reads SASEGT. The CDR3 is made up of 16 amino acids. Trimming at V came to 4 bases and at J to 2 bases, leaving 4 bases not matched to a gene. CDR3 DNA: TGTGCCAGCAGTGCCGGACTAGCGGGGACCACAGATACGCAGTATTTT. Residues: CASSAGLAGTTDTQYF.

The DNA of the CDR3 is TGCGCCAGCAGCTTGGCGCCGAGGCTCTCTGGAAACACCATATATTTT. Its translation: CASSLAPRLSGNTIYF. The chain links TRBV5-1 to TRBJ1-3; D not certain. The CDR3 length is 16 residues. Germline V gene data show CDR1 as SGHRS and CDR2 as YFSETQ. Trimming cost V 0 bases and J 0 bases, with 10 bases left between them.

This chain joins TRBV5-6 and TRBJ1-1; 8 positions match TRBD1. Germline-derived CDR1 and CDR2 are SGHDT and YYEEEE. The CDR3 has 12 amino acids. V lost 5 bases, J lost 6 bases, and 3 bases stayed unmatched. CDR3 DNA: TGTGCCAGCAGTCAACAGGGGGCTGAAGCTTTCTTT. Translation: CASSQQGAEAFF.

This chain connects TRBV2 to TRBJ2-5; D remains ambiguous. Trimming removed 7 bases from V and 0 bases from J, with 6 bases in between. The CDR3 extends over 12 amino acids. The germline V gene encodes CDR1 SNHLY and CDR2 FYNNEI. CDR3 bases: TGTGCCAGCACCGGCAACCAAGAGACCCAGTACTTC. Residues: CASTGNQETQYF.

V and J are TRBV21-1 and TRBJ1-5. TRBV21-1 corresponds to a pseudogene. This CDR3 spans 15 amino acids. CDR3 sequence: CASSCEGEEHQPQHF. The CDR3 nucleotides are TGTGCCAGCAGCTGTGAGGGAGAAGAGCATCAGCCCCAGCATTTT.

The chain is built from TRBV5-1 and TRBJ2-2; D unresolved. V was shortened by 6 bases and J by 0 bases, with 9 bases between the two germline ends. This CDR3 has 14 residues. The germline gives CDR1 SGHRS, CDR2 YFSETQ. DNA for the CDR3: TGCGCCAGCATCGGATCAGCGAACACCGGGGAGCTGTTTTTT. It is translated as CASIGSANTGELFF.

This CDR3 is CASSRDRGTYNEQFF. In nucleotides, the CDR3 is TGTGCCAGCAGCCGAGACAGGGGGACCTACAATGAGCAGTTCTTC. This chain links TRBV7-9 with TRBJ2-1, with 9 bases lining up with TRBD1. Trimming removed 5 bases from V and 2 bases from J; junction bases left unmatched: 4. The CDR3 covers 15 residues. The V gene's germline CDR1 is SEHNR and CDR2 FQNEAQ (reference sequence).

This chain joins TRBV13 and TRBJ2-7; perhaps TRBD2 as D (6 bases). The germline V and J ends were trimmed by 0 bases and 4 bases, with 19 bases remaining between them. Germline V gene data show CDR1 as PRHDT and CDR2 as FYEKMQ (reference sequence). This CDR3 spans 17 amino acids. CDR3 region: CASSLGRAGRAGYEQYF. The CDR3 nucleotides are TGTGCCAGCAGCTTAGGCCGGGCGGGAAGGGCAGGTTACGAGCAGTACTTC.

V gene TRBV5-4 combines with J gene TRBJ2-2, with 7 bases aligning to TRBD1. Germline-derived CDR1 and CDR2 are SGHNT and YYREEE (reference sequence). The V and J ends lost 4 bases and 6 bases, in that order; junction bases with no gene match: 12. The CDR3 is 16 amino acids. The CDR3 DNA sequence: TGTGCCAGCAGCCTAGCTGAGCAGGGGGAAGCCGGGGAGCTGTTTTTT. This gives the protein CASSLAEQGEAGELFF.

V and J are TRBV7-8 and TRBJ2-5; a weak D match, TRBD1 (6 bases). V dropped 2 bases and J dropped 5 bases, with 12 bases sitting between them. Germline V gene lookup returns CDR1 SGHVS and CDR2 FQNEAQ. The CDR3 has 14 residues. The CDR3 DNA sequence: TGTGCCAGCAGCTTATTCGCAGGGGACGAGACCCAGTACTTC. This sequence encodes CASSLFAGDETQYF.

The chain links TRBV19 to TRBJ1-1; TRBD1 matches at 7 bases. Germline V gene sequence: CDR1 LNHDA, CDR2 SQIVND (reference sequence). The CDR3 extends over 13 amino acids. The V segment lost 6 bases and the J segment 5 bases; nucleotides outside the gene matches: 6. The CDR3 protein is CASREGAGTEAFF. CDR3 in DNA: TGTGCCAGTAGGGAGGGGGCGGGAACTGAAGCTTTCTTT.

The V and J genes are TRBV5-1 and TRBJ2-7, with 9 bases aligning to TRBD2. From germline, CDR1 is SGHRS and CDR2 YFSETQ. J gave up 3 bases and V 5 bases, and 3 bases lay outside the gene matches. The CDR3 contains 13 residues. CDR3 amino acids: CASRSLAGYEQYF. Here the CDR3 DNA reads TGCGCCAGCAGATCACTAGCGGGCTACGAGCAGTACTTC.